The T cell receptor (beta chain) described here comes from a study of blood T cells in healthy people across ages. Next came a second PCR, run for roughly 7 to 12 cycles, which used a sample-barcoded 5' primer along with a J-beta primer mix. A template-switch adaptor that had 12 random nucleotides put a tag on each cDNA molecule. TCRdb analysed the 5' RACE reads with MiXCR anew, one entry per CDR3 protein. The data show about 1,500,000 distinct CDR3 sequences, 42% seen once. Per the germline V gene, CDR1 is SGHRS and CDR2 is YFSETQ. CDR3 size: 14 residues. V was clipped by 3 bases and J by 5 bases, with 14 bases between them. Researchers collected about 9.1 milliliters of peripheral blood from every single donor.

The sample comprised blood. The genes are TRBV5-1 and TRBJ2-5; no reliable D call. This sequence was found in a woman aged 18-29 years in good health. Here the CDR3 DNA reads TGCGCCAGCAGCTCCCGACTGGTTGAGGAGACCCAGTACTTC. Translating gives CASSSRLVEETQYF.